Below are 21 T cell receptor beta chains sequenced from a single sample in a study of Ad26.COV2.S vaccination and SARS-CoV-2 variants. The protocol was immunoSEQ multiplex PCR, while the TCRdb copy is restricted to in-frame clones and leaves out a portion. Of a few hundred thousand clones in the sample, 80% to 90% are singletons; the top ten hold around 7.4%. Treatment given: roughly 20 received Ad26.COV2.S at low or high dose, single or two shots; several received placebo; per-sample allocation not given. Sampling occurred on day 63 after the first vaccine or placebo injection. The sequences come from peripheral blood, collected in a trial of Ad26.COV2.S vaccine versus placebo. Receptors were obtained from a person aged 18 to 59 who received the Ad26.COV2.S COVID-19 vaccine or a placebo.

The chain joins TRBV10-3 to TRBJ2-5, with 7 positions matching TRBD2. Germline V gene lookup returns CDR1 ENHRY and CDR2 SYGVKD. J lost 4 bases, V lost 8 bases, and 7 bases had no gene match. This CDR3 spans 13 amino acids. DNA of the CDR3: TGTGCCATCTCCTCCAGCGGGGTAGAGACCCAGTACTTC. Protein sequence: CAISSSGVETQYF.

The rearrangement links TRBV5-6 to TRBJ1-5; D unclear. This CDR3 spans 16 amino acids. V lost 4 bases and J lost 0, with 14 bases in between. Germline CDR1 SGHDT, CDR2 YYEEEE. CDR3 sequence (DNA): TGTGCCAGCAGCGACGGGCGCTCCTATAGCAATCAGCCCCAGCATTTT. It yields the protein CASSDGRSYSNQPQHF.

The chain uses TRBV11-2 and TRBJ2-1, with 11 positions matching TRBD2. The CDR3 spans 16 residues. With 2 bases clipped from V and 7 bases from J, the junction kept 7 bases outside the gene matches. Germline assignment: CDR1 SGHAT and CDR2 FQNNGV. Here the CDR3 reads CASSLLPSGRWNEQFF. CDR3 DNA sequence: TGTGCCAGCAGCTTACTTCCTAGCGGGAGGTGGAATGAGCAGTTCTTC.

The chain carries TRBV15 and TRBJ1-1; D possibly corresponds to TRBD1 (5 bases). The V end lost 0 bases, the J end lost 2 bases, and 10 bases lay between the germline ends. This CDR3 is 15 amino acids long. CDR1 is LNHNV, CDR2 YYDKDF, per germline (reference sequence). CDR3 sequence: CATSREGPFNTEAFF. The CDR3 DNA sequence: TGTGCCACCAGCAGAGAGGGACCCTTTAACACTGAAGCTTTCTTT.

The chain links TRBV11-3 to TRBJ2-7, with D possibly being TRBD2 (6 bases). Trimming cost V 1 base and J 3 bases, with 7 bases left between them. Germline V lookup: CDR1 SGHNT, CDR2 YENEEA. This CDR3 has 13 amino acids. Here the CDR3 DNA reads TGTGCCAGCAGCTTAGGGGAGGACTACGAGCAGTACTTC. Its protein is CASSLGEDYEQYF.

V usage is TRBV5-1 and J usage is TRBJ2-5, with TRBD2 matching 9 bases. Germline CDR1 SGHRS, CDR2 YFSETQ. The CDR3 sequence is 16 residues long. V was pared by 4 bases and J by 2 bases, with 9 bases of the junction left unmatched. The CDR3 region is CASSPLLAGLQETQYF. The CDR3 nucleotides read TGCGCCAGCAGCCCGCTCCTAGCGGGGCTACAAGAGACCCAGTACTTC.

The chain couples TRBV19 to TRBJ2-7; 9 bases map to TRBD1. This CDR3 is 14 amino acids long. J lost 5 bases, V lost 2 bases, and 4 bases had no gene match. Germline V gives CDR1 LNHDA, CDR2 SQIVND (reference sequence). The chain's CDR3 is CASSISGTGNEQYF. In DNA form, the CDR3 reads TGTGCCAGTAGTATATCCGGGACAGGGAACGAGCAGTACTTC.

V gene TRBV6-2 or TRBV6-3 combines with J gene TRBJ2-2; 12 bases map to TRBD2. This CDR3 is 20 amino acids long. Germline loops: CDR1 MNHEY, CDR2 SVGEGT. Losses at the gene ends were 0 bases for V and 2 bases for J; bases not matched to a gene: 10. The CDR3 region is CASSYSGPSSGRANTGELFF. In DNA, the CDR3 is TGTGCCAGCAGTTACTCGGGCCCCTCTAGCGGGAGGGCCAACACCGGGGAGCTGTTTTTT.

The CDR3 loop is CSVEEGGRPLGYTF. The CDR3 region has the DNA TGCAGCGTTGAAGAGGGGGGCCGCCCCCTTGGCTACACCTTC. V is TRBV29-1 and J is TRBJ1-2; possible D gene TRBD1, 6 bases. Germline CDR1 SQVTM, CDR2 ANQGSEA. CDR3 length equals 14 residues. Trimming removed 0 bases at V and 7 bases at J, with 15 bases between. The complete variable domain, with remaining parts taken from reference TRBV29-1 and TRBJ1-2, reads SAVISQKPSRDICQRGTSLTIQCQVDSQVTMMFWYRQQPGQSLTLIATANQGSEATYESGFVIDKFPISRPNLTFSTLTVSNMSPEDSSIYLCSVEEGGRPLGYTFGSGTRLTVV.

The chain couples TRBV4-1 to TRBJ1-2; perhaps TRBD1 as D (5 bases). The CDR3 sequence is 14 residues long. The V and J ends lost 0 bases and 6 bases respectively, with 11 bases between them. Germline-derived CDR1 and CDR2 are MGHRA and YSYEKL. CDR3 in DNA: TGCGCCAGCAGCCAAGAAGGGACTGTTCATGGCTACACCTTC. As protein: CASSQEGTVHGYTF.

This clone showed up just once. The chain employs TRBV5-1 and TRBJ2-7; perhaps TRBD1 as D (6 bases). V was shortened by 1 base and J by 5 bases, with 16 bases between the two germline ends. CDR3 length: 15 residues. CDR1 is SGHRS and CDR2 is YFSETQ in the germline V gene. CDR3: CASSLSARGGDEQYF. CDR3 DNA: TGCGCCAGCAGCTTGTCGGCCAGGGGCGGCGACGAGCAGTACTTC.

The CDR3 DNA follows: TGTGCCAGCAGCTTAGGGCGGGGAGTTCAAGAGACCCAGTACTTC. Residues: CASSLGRGVQETQYF. This chain joins TRBV7-9 and TRBJ2-5, with a tentative D call TRBD2 (6 bases). Trimming left V 1 base short and J 2 bases short, with 11 bases between. CDR3 length: 15 residues. From germline, CDR1 is SEHNR and CDR2 FQNEAQ (reference sequence).

This clone was picked up one time. The DNA of the CDR3 is TGTGCCAGCGGTAAGGTGATCACAGATACGCAGTATTTT. Encoded protein: CASGKVITDTQYF. This chain links TRBV2 with TRBJ2-3; D remains ambiguous. Germline-derived CDR1 and CDR2 are SNHLY and FYNNEI. CDR3 size: 13 residues. The germline V and J ends were trimmed by 8 bases and 2 bases, with 11 bases remaining between them.

This rearrangement joins TRBV20-1 to TRBJ2-7; D might be TRBD1 or TRBD2, each matching 5 bases. Looked up from germline, CDR1 is DFQATT and CDR2 is SNEGSKA (reference sequence). This CDR3 region has 11 residues. V lost 7 bases and J lost 7, with 14 bases in between. CDR3 loop: CSVRGPGEQYF. CDR3 nucleotides: TGCAGTGTTCGGGGCCCCGGGGAGCAGTACTTC.

Concerning this clone: Other DNA variants within this sample encode the same CDR3. The chain carries TRBV7-2 and TRBJ2-2; no clear D gene. V was cut by 1 base and J by 5 bases, with 2 bases left in between. From germline, CDR1 is SGHTA and CDR2 FQGNSA. The CDR3 length is 12 residues. Here the CDR3 DNA reads TGTGCCAGCAGCTTAGGAACCGGGGAGCTGTTTTTT. This sequence encodes CASSLGTGELFF.

The chain is built from TRBV2 and TRBJ2-5, with unresolved D. V lost 5 bases, J lost 5 bases, and 12 bases lay in between. This CDR3 has 13 residues. Germline V lookup: CDR1 SNHLY, CDR2 FYNNEI. The chain's CDR3 is CASSFAGQETQYF. Here the CDR3 DNA reads TGTGCCAGCAGTTTTGCCGGGCAGGAGACCCAGTACTTC.

The J gene is TRBJ2-7, the V gene TRBV18; D perhaps matches TRBD2 (7 bases). This CDR3 region has 15 residues. Germline CDR1 reads KGHSH; CDR2 reads LQKENI. Trimming removed 0 bases at V and 4 bases at J, with 13 bases between. This CDR3 is CASSPPGGRDYEQYF. CDR3 coding DNA: TGTGCCAGCTCACCACCGGGGGGGCGAGATTACGAGCAGTACTTC.

This chain uses TRBV5-1 with TRBJ2-4, with D hard to call. This CDR3 is built from 15 residues. Per the germline V gene, CDR1 is SGHRS and CDR2 is YFSETQ. V was cut by 2 bases and J by 2 bases, with 11 bases left in between. The CDR3 coding sequence is TGCGCCAGCAGCTTTTCTGTGGTGTCCAAAAACATTCAGTACTTC. Translation gives CASSFSVVSKNIQYF.

The gene calls are TRBV11-2 and TRBJ2-7; a weak D match, TRBD2 (7 bases). The CDR3 totals 15 residues. The V and J ends lost 4 bases and 1 base respectively, with 14 bases between them. Looked up from germline, CDR1 is SGHAT and CDR2 is FQNNGV. CDR3 sequence (DNA): TGTGCCAGCAGCTCTACGGGGGGCGCATCCTACGAGCAGTACTTC. Its protein is CASSSTGGASYEQYF. The complete variable domain, with remaining parts taken from reference TRBV11-2 and TRBJ2-7, reads EAGVAQSPRYKIIEKRQSVAFWCNPISGHATLYWYQQILGQGPKLLIQFQNNGVVDDSQLPKDRFSAERLKGVDSTLKIQPAKLEDSAVYLCASSSTGGASYEQYFGPGTRLTVT.

This rearrangement joins TRBV5-1 to TRBJ1-4; unclear D gene. Between the trimmed V and J ends, which lost 0 bases and 7 bases, there was a span of 10 bases. Germline V lookup: CDR1 SGHRS, CDR2 YFSETQ. This CDR3 has 14 amino acids. CDR3 loop: CASSLGQLPEKLFF. The CDR3 DNA follows: TGCGCCAGCAGCTTGGGCCAGCTGCCTGAAAAACTGTTTTTT.

The CDR3 coding sequence is TGTGCCAGCAGCCTACTGGGAGCGGGAGTTACAGATACGCAGTATTTT. Its protein is CASSLLGAGVTDTQYF. The chain uses TRBV5-4 and TRBJ2-3; 8 bases are a match to TRBD2. The CDR3 is 16 residues long. The germline V gene encodes CDR1 SGHNT and CDR2 YYREEE (reference sequence). Trimming cost V 4 bases and J 3 bases; bases outside gene matches: 10.